Listed below are T cell receptor beta chains from one sample, sequenced in a study of blood T cell repertoires in COVID-19. Clones were sequenced by immunoSEQ multiplex PCR, and TCRdb holds only the in-frame ones, with some missing. The sample has approximately 78,000 clones; approximately 87% are singletons. The sample comprised peripheral blood. The receptors derive from a woman aged 80 or over with acute or convalescent COVID-19. The conserved cysteine and the conserved F or W are not part of the CDR3 here.

TRBJ1-2 TRBV4-1 ASSQGTGYRPVT
TRBJ1-3 TRBV3-1/TRBV3-2 ASRDRGRNTIY
TRBJ1-2 TRBV12-5 ASGLAGGYT
TRBJ1-2 TRBV29-1 SVEEEPGGYGYT
TRBJ1-1 TRBV30 AWRQGWIRDTEAF
TRBJ1-5 TRBV24-1 ATSSGGGNQPQH
TRBJ2-5 TRBV7-7 ASSLGAGVIMETQY
TRBJ1-1 TRBV5-5 ASSLGDRMNTEAF
TRBJ2-2 TRBV4-1 ASSQTQGLTGELF
TRBJ1-2 TRBV7-8 ASSLGQASS
TRBJ2-3 TRBV15 ATSRSTGSTDTQY
TRBJ1-3 TRBV2 ASRLSSGNTIY
TRBJ2-5 TRBV12-3/TRBV12-4 ASAGGFEETQY
TRBJ2-3 TRBV18 ASSPDSARTDTQY
TRBJ1-1 TRBV12-5 ASGLVLAAMNTEAF
TRBJ2-5 TRBV14 ASSQDRTSGETQY
TRBJ1-5 TRBV19 ASTYNGGSRYWPQH
TRBJ1-1 TRBV19 ASSPWTGLRTEAF
TRBJ1-5 TRBV2 ASSEWAGQPQH